This TCR beta chain emerged from a study of blood T cell repertoires in COVID-19. Across the study: PBMCs, B-cell-depleted T cells, or T cells provided the cDNA or gDNA that made up the material.

Sequencing was performed with immunoSEQ multiplex PCR; in TCRdb, only in-frame clones are kept and a portion is missing. Seen here are 50,000 to 65,000 clones, about 66% observed once, and the top ten hold over 50%. Each participant's cohort was designated according to participant-reported clinical history. A PCR-confirmed or clinician-diagnosed COVID-19 case had contacted exposed participants within 2 weeks of entry. CDR1 and CDR2 (germline): SEHNR, FQNEAQ (reference sequence). The CDR3 loop spans 12 amino acids. V dropped 4 bases and J dropped 8 bases, with 11 bases sitting between them. This chain connects TRBV7-9 to TRBJ1-2, with TRBD1 as a possible D gene (5 bases). Sequencing was performed on PBMCs or T cells enriched from blood (not recorded which). The TCR was taken from a woman aged 55-75 years who had been exposed to COVID-19. The CDR3 DNA sequence: TGTGCCAGCAGCTCAGGAGGGGTCGGCTACACCTTC. As protein: CASSSGGVGYTF.